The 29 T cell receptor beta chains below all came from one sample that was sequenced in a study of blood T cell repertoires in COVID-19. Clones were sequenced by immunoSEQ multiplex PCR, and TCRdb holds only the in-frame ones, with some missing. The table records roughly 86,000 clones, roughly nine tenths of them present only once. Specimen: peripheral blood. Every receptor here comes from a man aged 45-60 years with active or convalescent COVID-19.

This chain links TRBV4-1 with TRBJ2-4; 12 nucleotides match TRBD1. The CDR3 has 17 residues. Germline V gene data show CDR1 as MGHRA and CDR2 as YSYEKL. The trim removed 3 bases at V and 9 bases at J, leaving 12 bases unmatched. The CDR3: CASSQTPGQGALSIQYF. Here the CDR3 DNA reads TGCGCCAGCAGCCAGACACCGGGACAGGGGGCGTTGAGCATTCAGTACTTC.

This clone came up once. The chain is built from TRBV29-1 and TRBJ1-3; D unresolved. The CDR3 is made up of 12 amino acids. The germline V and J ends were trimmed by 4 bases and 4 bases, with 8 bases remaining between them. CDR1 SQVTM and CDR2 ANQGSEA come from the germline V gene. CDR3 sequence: CSVVIAGNTIYF. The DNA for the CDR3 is TGCAGCGTTGTGATAGCCGGAAACACCATATATTTT. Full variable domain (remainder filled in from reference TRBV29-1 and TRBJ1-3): SAVISQKPSRDICQRGTSLTIQCQVDSQVTMMFWYRQQPGQSLTLIATANQGSEATYESGFVIDKFPISRPNLTFSTLTVSNMSPEDSSIYLCSVVIAGNTIYFGEGSWLTVV.

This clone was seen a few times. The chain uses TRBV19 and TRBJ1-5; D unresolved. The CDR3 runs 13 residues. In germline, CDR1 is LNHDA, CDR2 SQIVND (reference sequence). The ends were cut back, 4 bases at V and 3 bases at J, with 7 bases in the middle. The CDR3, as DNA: TGTGCCAGTAGTAGTGCGTTCAATCAGCCCCAGCATTTT. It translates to CASSSAFNQPQHF.

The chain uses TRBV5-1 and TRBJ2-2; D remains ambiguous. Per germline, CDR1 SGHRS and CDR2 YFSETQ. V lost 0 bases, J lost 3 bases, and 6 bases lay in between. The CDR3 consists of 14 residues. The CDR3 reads CASSLAVYTGELFF. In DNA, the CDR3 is TGCGCCAGCAGCTTGGCCGTGTACACCGGGGAGCTGTTTTTT.

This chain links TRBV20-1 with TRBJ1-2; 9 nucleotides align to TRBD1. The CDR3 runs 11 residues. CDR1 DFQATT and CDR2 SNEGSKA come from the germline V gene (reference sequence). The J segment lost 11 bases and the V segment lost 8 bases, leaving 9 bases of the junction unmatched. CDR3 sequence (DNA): TGCAGTTCAACACGGACAGGGGATTACACCTTC. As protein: CSSTRTGDYTF.

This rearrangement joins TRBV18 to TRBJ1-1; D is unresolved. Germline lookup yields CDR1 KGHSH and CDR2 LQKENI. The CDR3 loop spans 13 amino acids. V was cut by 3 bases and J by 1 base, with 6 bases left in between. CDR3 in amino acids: CASSPSPNTEAFF. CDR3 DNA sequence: TGTGCCAGCTCACCCAGTCCGAACACTGAAGCTTTCTTT.

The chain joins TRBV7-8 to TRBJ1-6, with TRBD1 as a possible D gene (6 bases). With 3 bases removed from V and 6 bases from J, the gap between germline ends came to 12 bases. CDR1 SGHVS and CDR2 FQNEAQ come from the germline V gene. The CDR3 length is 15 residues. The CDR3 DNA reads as TGTGCCAGCAGCTTTGGTGGACAGACTAATTCACCCCTCCACTTT. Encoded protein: CASSFGGQTNSPLHF.

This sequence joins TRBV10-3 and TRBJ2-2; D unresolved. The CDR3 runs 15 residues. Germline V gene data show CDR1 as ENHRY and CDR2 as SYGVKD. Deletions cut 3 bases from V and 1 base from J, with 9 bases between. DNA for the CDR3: TGTGCCATCAGTGACTCCCTAGGGAACACCGGGGAGCTGTTTTTT. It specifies CAISDSLGNTGELFF.

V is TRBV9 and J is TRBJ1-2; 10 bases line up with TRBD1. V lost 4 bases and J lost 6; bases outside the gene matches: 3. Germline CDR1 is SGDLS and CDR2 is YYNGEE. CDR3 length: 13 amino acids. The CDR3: CASSLTGGNGYTF. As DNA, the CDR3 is TGTGCCAGCAGCCTGACAGGGGGCAATGGCTACACCTTC.

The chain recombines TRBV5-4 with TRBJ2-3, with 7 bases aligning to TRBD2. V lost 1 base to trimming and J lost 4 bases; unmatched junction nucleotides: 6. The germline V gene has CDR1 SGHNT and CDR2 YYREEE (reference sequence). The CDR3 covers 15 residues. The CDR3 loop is CASSLSAGDADTQYF. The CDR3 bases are TGTGCCAGCAGCTTGTCGGCGGGGGACGCAGATACGCAGTATTTT.

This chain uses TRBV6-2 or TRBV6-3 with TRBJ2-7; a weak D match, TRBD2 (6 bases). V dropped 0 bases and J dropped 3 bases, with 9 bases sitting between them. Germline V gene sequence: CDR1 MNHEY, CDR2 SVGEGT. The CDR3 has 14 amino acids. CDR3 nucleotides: TGTGCCAGCAGTTACTCTCGGGGAGGCTACGAGCAGTACTTC. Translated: CASSYSRGGYEQYF.

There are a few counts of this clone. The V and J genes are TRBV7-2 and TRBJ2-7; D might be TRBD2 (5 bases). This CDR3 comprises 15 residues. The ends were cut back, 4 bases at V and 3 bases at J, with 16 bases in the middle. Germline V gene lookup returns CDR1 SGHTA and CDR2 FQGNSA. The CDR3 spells CASSSGAIGGYEQYV. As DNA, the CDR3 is TGTGCCAGCAGCTCGGGCGCGATTGGAGGCTACGAGCAGTACGTC.

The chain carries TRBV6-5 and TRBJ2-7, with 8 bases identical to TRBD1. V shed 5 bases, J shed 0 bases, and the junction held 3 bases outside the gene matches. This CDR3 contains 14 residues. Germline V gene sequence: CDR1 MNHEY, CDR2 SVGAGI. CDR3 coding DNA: TGTGCCAGCAGTCGGACAGGGTTCTCCTACGAGCAGTACGTC. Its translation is CASSRTGFSYEQYV.

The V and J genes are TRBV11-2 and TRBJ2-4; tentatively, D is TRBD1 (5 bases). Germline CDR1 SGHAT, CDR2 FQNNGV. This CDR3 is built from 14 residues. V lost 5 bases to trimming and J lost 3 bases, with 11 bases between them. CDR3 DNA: TGTGCCAGCAGCGCGACAGTGGGCAAAAACATTCAGTACTTC. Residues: CASSATVGKNIQYF.

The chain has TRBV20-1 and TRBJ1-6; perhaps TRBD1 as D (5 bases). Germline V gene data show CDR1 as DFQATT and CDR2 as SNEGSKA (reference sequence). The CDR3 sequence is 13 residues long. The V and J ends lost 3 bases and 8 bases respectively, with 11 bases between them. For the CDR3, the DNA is TGCAGTGCTAGTAGCAGGGCGGATTCACCCCTCCACTTT. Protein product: CSASSRADSPLHF.

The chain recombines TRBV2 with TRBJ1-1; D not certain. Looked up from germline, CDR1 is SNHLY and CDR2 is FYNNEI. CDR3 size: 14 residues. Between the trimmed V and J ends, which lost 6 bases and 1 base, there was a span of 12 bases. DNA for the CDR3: TGTGCCAGCAGATTTGCGGGTGGGAACACTGAAGCTTTCTTT. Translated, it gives CASRFAGGNTEAFF.

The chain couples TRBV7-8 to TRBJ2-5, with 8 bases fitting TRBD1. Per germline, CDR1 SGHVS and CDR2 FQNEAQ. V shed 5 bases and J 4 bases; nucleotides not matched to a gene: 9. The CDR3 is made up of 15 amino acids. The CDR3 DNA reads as TGTGCCAGCAGCGGGCCGACAGGGGCTAGAGAGACCCAGTACTTC. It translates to CASSGPTGARETQYF.

The CDR3 reads CASTSDRHYEQYV. CDR3 DNA: TGCGCCAGCACTTCAGACAGGCATTACGAGCAGTACGTC. V gene TRBV10-1 combines with J gene TRBJ2-7, with D perhaps TRBD1 (6 bases). Germline lookup yields CDR1 WNHNN and CDR2 SYGVQD (reference sequence). This CDR3 has 13 residues. Trimming took off 7 bases at V and 4 bases at J, with 14 bases between the two ends.

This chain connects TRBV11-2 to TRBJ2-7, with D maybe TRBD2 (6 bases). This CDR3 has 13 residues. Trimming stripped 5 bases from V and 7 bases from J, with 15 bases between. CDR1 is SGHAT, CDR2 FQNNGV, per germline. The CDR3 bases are TGTGCCAGCAGCGCCCAGACTAGTTCGGAGCAGTACGTC. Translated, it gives CASSAQTSSEQYV.

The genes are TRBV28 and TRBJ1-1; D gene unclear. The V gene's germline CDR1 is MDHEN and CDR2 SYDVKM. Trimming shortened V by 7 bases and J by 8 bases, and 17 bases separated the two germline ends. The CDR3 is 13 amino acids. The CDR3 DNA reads TGTGCCAGCAACTTCGAAACCGCGGGAGAAGCTTTCTTT. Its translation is CASNFETAGEAFF.

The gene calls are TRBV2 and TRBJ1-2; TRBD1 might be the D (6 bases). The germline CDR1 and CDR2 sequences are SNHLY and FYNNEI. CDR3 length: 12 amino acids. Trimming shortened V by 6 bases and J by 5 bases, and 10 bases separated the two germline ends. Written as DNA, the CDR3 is TGTGCCAGCAGGGTACAGGGATATGGCTACACCTTC. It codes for CASRVQGYGYTF. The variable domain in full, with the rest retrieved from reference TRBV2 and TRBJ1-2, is EPEVTQTPSHQVTQMGQEVILRCVPISNHLYFYWYRQILGQKVEFLVSFYNNEISEKSEIFDDQFSVERPDGSNFTLKIRSTKLEDSAMYFCASRVQGYGYTFGSGTRLTVV.

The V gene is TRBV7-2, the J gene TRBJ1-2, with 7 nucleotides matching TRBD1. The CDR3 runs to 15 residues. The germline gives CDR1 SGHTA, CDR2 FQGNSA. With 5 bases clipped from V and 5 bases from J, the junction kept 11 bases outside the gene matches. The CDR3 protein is CASSPAEGASYGYTF. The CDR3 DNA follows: TGTGCCAGCAGCCCGGCGGAGGGGGCTTCTTATGGCTACACCTTC.

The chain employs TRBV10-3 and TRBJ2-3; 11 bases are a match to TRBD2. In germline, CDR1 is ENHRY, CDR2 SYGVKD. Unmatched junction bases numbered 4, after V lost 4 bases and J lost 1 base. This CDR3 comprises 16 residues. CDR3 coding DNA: TGTGCCATCAGTGGTAGCGGGGGGGCCGGCACAGATACGCAGTATTTT. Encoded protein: CAISGSGGAGTDTQYF.

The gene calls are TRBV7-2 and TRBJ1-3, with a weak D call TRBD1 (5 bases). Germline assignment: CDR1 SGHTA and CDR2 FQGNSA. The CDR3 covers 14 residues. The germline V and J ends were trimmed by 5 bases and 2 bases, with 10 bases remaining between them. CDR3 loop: CASSLRGAGNTIYF. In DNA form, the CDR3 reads TGTGCCAGCAGCCTCCGGGGGGCTGGAAACACCATATATTTT.

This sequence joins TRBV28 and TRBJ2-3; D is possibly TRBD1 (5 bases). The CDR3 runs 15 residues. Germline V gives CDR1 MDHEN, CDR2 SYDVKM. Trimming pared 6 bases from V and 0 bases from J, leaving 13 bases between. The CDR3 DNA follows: TGTGCCAGCAGAGGGGCAGAAGCTAGCACAGATACGCAGTATTTT. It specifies CASRGAEASTDTQYF.

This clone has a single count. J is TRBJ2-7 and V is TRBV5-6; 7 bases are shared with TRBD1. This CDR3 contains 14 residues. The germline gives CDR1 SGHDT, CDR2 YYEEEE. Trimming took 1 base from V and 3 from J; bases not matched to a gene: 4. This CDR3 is CASSLSGQIYEQYV. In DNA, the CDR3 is TGTGCCAGCAGCTTGTCGGGACAGATCTACGAGCAGTACGTC.

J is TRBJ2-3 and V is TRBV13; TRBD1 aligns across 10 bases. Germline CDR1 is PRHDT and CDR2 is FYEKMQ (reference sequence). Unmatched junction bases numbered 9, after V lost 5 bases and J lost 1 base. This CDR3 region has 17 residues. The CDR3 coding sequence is TGTGCCAGCAGCCCCGCTTACGGGACAGGGGGCACAGATACGCAGTATTTT. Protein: CASSPAYGTGGTDTQYF.

CDR3 nucleotide sequence: TGTGCCAGCAGTTCCTCTGGACAGGGGGCCTACTATGGCTACACCTTC. Encoded protein: CASSSSGQGAYYGYTF. The rearrangement uses TRBV7-9 and TRBJ1-2; 11 bases align to TRBD1. Germline V lookup: CDR1 SEHNR, CDR2 FQNEAQ (reference sequence). CDR3 length: 16 amino acids. J gave up 3 bases and V 6 bases, and 9 bases lay outside the gene matches.

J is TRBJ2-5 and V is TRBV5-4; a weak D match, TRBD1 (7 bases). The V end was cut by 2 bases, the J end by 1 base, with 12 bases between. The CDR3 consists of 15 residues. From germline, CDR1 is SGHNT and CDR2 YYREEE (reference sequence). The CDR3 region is CASSLRQGGQETQYF. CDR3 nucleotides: TGTGCCAGCAGCTTAAGGCAGGGGGGCCAAGAGACCCAGTACTTC.